These 15 T cell receptor beta chains were sequenced from one sample in a study of cytomegalovirus exposure and HLA in healthy donors. It was with 60 Vbeta and 13 Jbeta primers that the PCR ran. Profiling relied on immunoSEQ multiplex PCR, and the TCRdb table lists in-frame clones only, not all of them. Of some 120,000 clones in the sample, less than 80% are singletons; the top ten hold more than 1.5%. The source material was PBMCs. The receptors shown here come from a man aged 50 or older in good health and CMV-seronegative.

J is TRBJ1-2 and V is TRBV6-5; D is unclear. Trimming took off 8 bases at V and 3 bases at J, with 16 bases between the two ends. Germline V gene lookup returns CDR1 MNHEY and CDR2 SVGAGI. This CDR3 comprises 14 residues. CDR3 amino acids: CASRGEGVDYGYTF. The DNA for the CDR3 is TGTGCCAGCCGTGGGGAGGGAGTCGACTATGGCTACACCTTC.

The chain joins TRBV10-3 to TRBJ2-7; 8 bases fit TRBD1. The V gene's germline CDR1 is ENHRY and CDR2 SYGVKD. CDR3 length: 13 amino acids. V was pared by 2 bases and J by 6 bases, with 3 bases of the junction left unmatched. The CDR3 region has the DNA TGTGCCATCAGTGAGGACAGGGGCGGCGAGCAGTACGTC. It encodes CAISEDRGGEQYV.

The chain combines TRBV23-1 with TRBJ1-2, with D perhaps TRBD1 (6 bases). TRBV23-1 is marked as an open reading frame, function uncertain. Deletions cut 0 bases from V and 6 bases from J, with 20 bases between. This CDR3 has 17 residues. In nucleotides, the CDR3 is TGCGCCAGCAGTCAATCGCGAGACAGGTCACCGGTTAATGGCTACACCTTC. Translated, it gives CASSQSRDRSPVNGYTF.

V and J are TRBV5-4 and TRBJ2-3, with TRBD1 identical over 7 bases. Germline V gene sequence: CDR1 SGHNT, CDR2 YYREEE (reference sequence). This CDR3 has 15 residues. The V segment lost 4 bases and the J segment 3 bases; nucleotides outside the gene matches: 8. The CDR3, as DNA: TGTGCCAGCAGCGCGGCGGACAGGTCGACAGATACGCAGTATTTT. It yields the protein CASSAADRSTDTQYF.

This clone showed up just once. The chain links TRBV5-4 to TRBJ2-2; D possibly corresponds to TRBD2 (6 bases). Germline V lookup: CDR1 SGHNT, CDR2 YYREEE (reference sequence). This CDR3 spans 15 amino acids. The V and J ends lost 4 bases and 3 bases respectively, with 13 bases between them. The CDR3 loop reads CASSPARGDTGELFF. CDR3 DNA: TGTGCCAGCAGCCCGGCCCGCGGGGACACCGGGGAGCTGTTTTTT. Using reference TRBV5-4 and TRBJ2-2 for the parts outside the CDR3, the full variable domain is ETGVTQSPTHLIKTRGQQVTLRCSSQSGHNTVSWYQQALGQGPQFIFQYYREEENGRGNFPPRFSGLQFPNYSSELNVNALELDDSALYLCASSPARGDTGELFFGEGSRLTVL.

The chain combines TRBV7-5 with TRBJ2-3; TRBD1, the D gene given by the table, was not confirmed from the DNA. TRBV7-5 is an annotated pseudogene. CDR3 length equals 17 residues. CDR3 in DNA: TGTGTCAGAAGCTTAGAAGGGGGCAGGGAGGATGGAGATACGCAGTATTTT. Residues: CVRSLEGGREDGDTQYF.

The chain uses TRBV4-3 and TRBJ2-2; D is unresolved. The germline gives CDR1 LGHNA, CDR2 YSLEER. V dropped 4 bases and J dropped 2 bases, with 8 bases sitting between them. This CDR3 spans 14 amino acids. The CDR3, as DNA: TGCGCCAGCAGCCGAGAGACTAACACCGGGGAGCTGTTTTTT. It codes for CASSRETNTGELFF.

The chain links TRBV6-1 to TRBJ1-2, with a tentative D call TRBD1 (5 bases). CDR1 MNHNS and CDR2 SASEGT come from the germline V gene. Trimming cost V 10 bases and J 4 bases, with 22 bases left between them. The CDR3 is made up of 15 amino acids. The CDR3 DNA follows: TGTGCCACCGACCTTCCCAGGGCTAGTAGCTATGGCTACACCTTC. Its translation is CATDLPRASSYGYTF.

This chain links TRBV11-2 with TRBJ1-1; no clear D. Trimming cost V 1 base and J 7 bases, with 10 bases left between them. This CDR3 region has 13 residues. Germline values: CDR1 SGHAT, CDR2 FQNNGV. The CDR3 here is CASSLVWAVEAFF. The CDR3 DNA reads TGTGCCAGCAGCTTAGTGTGGGCTGTTGAAGCTTTCTTT.

The chain uses TRBV19 and TRBJ1-1; D not certain. Germline assignment: CDR1 LNHDA and CDR2 SQIVND (reference sequence). The CDR3 is made up of 13 amino acids. The ends were cut back, 4 bases at V and 11 bases at J, with 17 bases in the middle. This CDR3 reads CASSTRYGEGAFF. CDR3 sequence (DNA): TGTGCCAGTAGTACGCGGTACGGGGAAGGGGCTTTCTTT.

The CDR3, as DNA: TGCGCCAGCAGCCAAGCAAGTACACCCCCTCTGGGCTACACCTTC. Its protein product is CASSQASTPPLGYTF. The rearrangement uses TRBV4-1 and TRBJ1-2, with unresolved D. The germline CDR1 and CDR2 sequences are MGHRA and YSYEKL. The germline V and J ends were trimmed by 1 base and 8 bases, with 17 bases remaining between them. This CDR3 is 15 amino acids long.

The rearrangement joins TRBV5-1 to TRBJ2-3; D perhaps matches TRBD2 (6 bases). The germline gives CDR1 SGHRS, CDR2 YFSETQ. Trimming cost V 3 bases and J 6 bases, with 20 bases left between them. The CDR3 contains 16 residues. In DNA, the CDR3 is TGCGCCAGCAGCTATCGGGGCGGGGTGCGGAAGGATACGCAGTATTTT. It specifies CASSYRGGVRKDTQYF.

The V and J genes are TRBV9 and TRBJ1-2; a possible D gene is TRBD1 (6 bases). V was trimmed by 3 bases and J by 7 bases, leaving 16 bases between them. CDR1 SGDLS and CDR2 YYNGEE come from the germline V gene. This CDR3 has 14 residues. The CDR3 loop reads CASSARAGAGGYTF. The CDR3 bases are TGTGCCAGCAGCGCGAGGGCAGGGGCTGGTGGCTACACCTTC.

Comments on this clone: The junction and the germline gene differ at one end; a read error may be behind it. The chain recombines TRBV7-9 with TRBJ2-1, with 11 bases lining up with TRBD2. Germline V lookup: CDR1 SEHNR, CDR2 FQNEAQ (reference sequence). The CDR3 is made up of 17 amino acids. In nucleotides, the CDR3 is TGTTCCAGCAGCCCCCTCTGGGGTAGCGGGGGGGGTAATGAGCAGTTCTTC. It translates to CSSSPLWGSGGGNEQFF.

V gene TRBV20-1 combines with J gene TRBJ1-1, with a weak D call TRBD1 (5 bases). The V gene's germline CDR1 is DFQATT and CDR2 SNEGSKA (reference sequence). The CDR3 is made up of 10 amino acids. Trimming removed 6 bases at V and 6 bases at J, with 8 bases between. DNA for the CDR3: TGCAGTGCCCCGGGGGCTGAAGCTTTCTTT. This codes for CSAPGAEAFF.